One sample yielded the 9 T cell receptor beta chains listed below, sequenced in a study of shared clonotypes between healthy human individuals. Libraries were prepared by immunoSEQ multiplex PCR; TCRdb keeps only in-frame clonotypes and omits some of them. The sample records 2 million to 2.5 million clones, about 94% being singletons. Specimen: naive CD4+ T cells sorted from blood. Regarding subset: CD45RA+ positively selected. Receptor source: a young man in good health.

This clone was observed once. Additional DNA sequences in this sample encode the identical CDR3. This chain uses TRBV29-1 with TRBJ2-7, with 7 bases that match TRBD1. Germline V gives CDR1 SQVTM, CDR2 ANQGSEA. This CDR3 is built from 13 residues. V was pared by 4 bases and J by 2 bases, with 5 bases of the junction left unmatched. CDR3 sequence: CSVAGTVTYEQYF. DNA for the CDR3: TGCAGCGTTGCCGGGACAGTGACCTACGAGCAGTACTTC.

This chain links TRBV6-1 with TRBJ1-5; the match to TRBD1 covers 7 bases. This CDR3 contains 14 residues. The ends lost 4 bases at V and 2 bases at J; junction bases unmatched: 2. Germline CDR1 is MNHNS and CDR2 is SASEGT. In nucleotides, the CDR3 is TGTGCCAGCAGTGTACAGGGGCGCAATCAGCCCCAGCATTTT. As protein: CASSVQGRNQPQHF.

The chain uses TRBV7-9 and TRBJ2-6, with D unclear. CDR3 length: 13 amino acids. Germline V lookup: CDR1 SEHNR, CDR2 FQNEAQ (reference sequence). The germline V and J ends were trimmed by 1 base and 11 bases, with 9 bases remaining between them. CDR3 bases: TGTGCCAGCAGCTTAGTTCGGGTAGACGTCCTGACTTTC. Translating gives CASSLVRVDVLTF.

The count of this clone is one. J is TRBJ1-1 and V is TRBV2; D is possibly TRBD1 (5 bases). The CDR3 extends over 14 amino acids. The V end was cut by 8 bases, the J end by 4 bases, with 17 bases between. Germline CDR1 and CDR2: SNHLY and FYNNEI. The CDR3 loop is CASSSREYSTEAFF. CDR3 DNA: TGTGCCAGCTCCTCCAGGGAGTATAGCACTGAAGCTTTCTTT.

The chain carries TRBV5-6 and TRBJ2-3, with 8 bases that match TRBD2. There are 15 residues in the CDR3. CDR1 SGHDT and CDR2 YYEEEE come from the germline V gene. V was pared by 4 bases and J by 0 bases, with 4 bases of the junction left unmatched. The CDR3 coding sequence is TGTGCCAGCAGCGGCGGGGGGTGGAGCACAGATACGCAGTATTTT. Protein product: CASSGGGWSTDTQYF.

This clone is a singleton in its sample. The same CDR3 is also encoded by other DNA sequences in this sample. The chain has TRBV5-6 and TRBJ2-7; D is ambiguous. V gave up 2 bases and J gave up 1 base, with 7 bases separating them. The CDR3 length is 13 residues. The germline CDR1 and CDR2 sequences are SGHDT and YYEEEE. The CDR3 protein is CASSLGQSYEQYF. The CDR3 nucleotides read TGTGCCAGCAGCTTAGGCCAATCCTACGAGCAGTACTTC.

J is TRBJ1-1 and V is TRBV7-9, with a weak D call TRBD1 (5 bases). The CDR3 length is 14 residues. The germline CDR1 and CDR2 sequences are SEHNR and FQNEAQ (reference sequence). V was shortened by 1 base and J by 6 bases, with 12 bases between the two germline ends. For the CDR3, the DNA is TGTGCCAGCAGCTTAGATCAGGGAATGCCTGAAGCTTTCTTT. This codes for CASSLDQGMPEAFF.

The DNA for the CDR3 is TGTGCCAGCAACCCGACAGGGGGGAATCAGCCCCAGCATTTT. Its translation: CASNPTGGNQPQHF. The rearrangement links TRBV28 to TRBJ1-5, with 9 nucleotides matching TRBD1. The CDR3 consists of 14 residues. Germline values: CDR1 MDHEN, CDR2 SYDVKM. V lost 7 bases and J lost 4; bases outside the gene matches: 5.

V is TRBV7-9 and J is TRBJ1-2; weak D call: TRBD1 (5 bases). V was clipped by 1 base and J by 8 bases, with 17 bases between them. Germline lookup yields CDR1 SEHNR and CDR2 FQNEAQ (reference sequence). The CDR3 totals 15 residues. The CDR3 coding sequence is TGTGCCAGCAGCTTAGACGAGACAGTGTCTCGCGGCTACACCTTC. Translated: CASSLDETVSRGYTF.